Presented here are 13 T cell receptor beta chains from one specimen sequenced in a study of regulatory T cells in long-lasting Graves disease. TCR beta libraries were built with iRepertoire HTBI primers and Arm-PCR of CDR3 regions. TCRdb processed the multiplex PCR reads anew with MiXCR; each CDR3 protein has one entry. The data hold 350,000 to 550,000 distinct CDR3 sequences, with 16% observed a single time. Noted time point: newly diagnosed GD, antithyroid drugs for less than 3 months. From PBMCs, RNA was extracted and then used to make the TCR library. The sample was also linked to a second study, of T cells in Graves' hyperthyroidism and ophthalmopathy.

Sequenced material: peripheral blood mononuclear cells (PBMCs), taken at new diagnosis, from a patient treated with antithyroid drugs. The origin of the receptors is a young woman with Graves disease.

In its sample, this clonotype was seen many times. This chain joins TRBV7-9 and TRBJ2-3; 8 bases are shared with TRBD2. The ends lost 4 bases at V and 3 bases at J; junction bases unmatched: 3. The CDR3 covers 14 residues. Germline assignment: CDR1 SEHNR and CDR2 FQNEAQ (reference sequence). The CDR3 protein is CASSSAGGTDTQYF. For the CDR3, the DNA is TGTGCCAGCAGCTCCGCGGGAGGAACAGATACGCAGTATTTT.

This clonotype was counted many times. The V and J genes are TRBV9 and TRBJ2-3; no reliable D call. This CDR3 comprises 15 residues. The V gene lost 1 base and the J gene lost 0 bases, with 9 bases spanning the gap. The germline gives CDR1 SGDLS, CDR2 YYNGEE. CDR3 in amino acids: CASSVQARSTDTQYF. The CDR3 coding sequence is TGTGCCAGCAGCGTACAAGCGAGAAGCACAGATACGCAGTATTTT.

The chain carries TRBV7-9 and TRBJ2-5; no clear D. CDR3 size: 14 residues. CDR1 SEHNR and CDR2 FQNEAQ come from the germline V gene (reference sequence). V was cut by 1 base and J by 2 bases, with 8 bases left in between. The CDR3: CASSLGDGQETQYF. The CDR3 DNA reads as TGTGCCAGCAGCTTAGGAGATGGTCAAGAGACCCAGTACTTC. Full variable domain (remainder filled in from reference TRBV7-9 and TRBJ2-5): DTGVSQNPRHKITKRGQNVTFRCDPISEHNRLYWYRQTLGQGPEFLTYFQNEAQLEKSRLLSDRFSAERPKGSFSTLEIQRTEQGDSAMYLCASSLGDGQETQYFGPGTRLLVL.

Ten or more counts support this clonotype. J is TRBJ2-7 and V is TRBV28; possible D gene TRBD1, 5 bases. Per the germline V gene, CDR1 is MDHEN and CDR2 is SYDVKM. The CDR3 has 15 residues. Trimming shortened V by 5 bases and J by 7 bases, and 21 bases separated the two germline ends. Here the CDR3 reads CASSQTGHRDLEQYF. The CDR3 nucleotides read TGTGCCAGCAGTCAAACCGGACACCGTGATTTAGAGCAGTACTTC. The whole variable domain, remainder taken from reference TRBV28 and TRBJ2-7, is DVKVTQSSRYLVKRTGEKVFLECVQDMDHENMFWYRQDPGLGLRLIYFSYDVKMKEKGDIPEGYSVSREKKERFSLILESASTNQTSMYLCASSQTGHRDLEQYFGPGTRLTVT.

As regards this clonotype: With only one base between it and a far larger clone, this is likely a read error. The V call is TRBV2, the J call TRBJ2-3, with D tentatively TRBD1 (6 bases). The J call could be wrong; TRBJ2-1 is a better fit for the DNA end. CDR1 SNHLY and CDR2 FYNNEI come from the germline V gene. The CDR3 has 13 amino acids. The CDR3 here is CACIFDRSDEQFF. The CDR3 DNA reads as TGTGCCTGCATTTTTGACAGGTCGGATGAGCAGTTCTTC.

This clonotype was observed at least ten times. CDR3 in DNA: TGCAGTGCTAGAGATGTTGGGGACAGTCCCTACGAGCAGTACTTC. Its protein is CSARDVGDSPYEQYF. This chain joins TRBV20-1 and TRBJ2-7; 7 bases fit TRBD1. The CDR3 is 15 amino acids. Germline CDR1 reads DFQATT; CDR2 reads SNEGSKA (reference sequence). Germline trimming cut 0 bases from V and 2 bases from J; bases unmatched to any gene: 7.

The sample holds many counts of this clonotype. The chain links TRBV12-3 or TRBV12-4 to TRBJ1-2, with D maybe TRBD1 (5 bases). V was clipped by 2 bases and J by 7 bases, with 11 bases between them. The length of the CDR3 is 13 residues. The CDR3 protein is CASSLYRSSGYTF. The DNA of the CDR3 is TGTGCCAGCAGTTTATACAGGTCTTCTGGCTACACCTTC.

This clonotype was recorded many times. The chain uses TRBV11-2 and TRBJ1-5, with 8 bases matching TRBD1. The CDR3 spans 14 residues. Germline V lookup: CDR1 SGHAT, CDR2 FQNNGV. V trimming: 5 bases; J trimming: 4 bases; junction bases outside the gene matches: 4. The CDR3 loop reads CASSEDRGNQPQHF. The CDR3 DNA follows: TGTGCCAGCAGCGAAGACAGGGGTAATCAGCCCCAGCATTTT.

This clonotype was found a few times. The V gene is TRBV20-1, the J gene TRBJ2-6; D not certain. The V end lost 5 bases, the J end lost 1 base, and 6 bases lay between the germline ends. The CDR3 contains 13 residues. CDR1 and CDR2 (germline): DFQATT, SNEGSKA (reference sequence). The CDR3 loop reads CSAWLSGANVLTF. CDR3 coding DNA: TGCAGTGCTTGGTTGTCTGGGGCCAACGTCCTGACTTTC.

This clonotype was picked up many times. This chain uses TRBV20-1 with TRBJ1-2; TRBD1 matches at 7 bases. Germline CDR1 is DFQATT and CDR2 is SNEGSKA (reference sequence). Unmatched junction bases numbered 17, after V lost 1 base and J lost 0 bases. This CDR3 region has 19 residues. CDR3 in amino acids: CSARVPPSADRAANYGYTF. CDR3 DNA: TGCAGTGCTAGAGTCCCACCCAGTGCCGACAGGGCAGCTAACTATGGCTACACCTTC.

At least ten counts were recorded for this clonotype. This chain joins TRBV2 and TRBJ1-5, with a tentative D call TRBD1 (5 bases). This CDR3 comprises 13 residues. Germline-derived CDR1 and CDR2 are SNHLY and FYNNEI. V was pared by 7 bases and J by 6 bases, with 13 bases between. CDR3 DNA sequence: TGTGCCAGCAAAGGGCAGGGCAGTCAGCCCCAGCATTTT. Translated: CASKGQGSQPQHF.

This clonotype was seen ten or more times. The chain carries TRBV28 and TRBJ1-3, with 9 bases that match TRBD1. Unmatched junction bases numbered 7, after V lost 4 bases and J lost 6 bases. CDR3 size: 15 residues. Germline assignment: CDR1 MDHEN and CDR2 SYDVKM. CDR3 in amino acids: CASSSPGQGVNTIYF. The DNA of the CDR3 is TGTGCCAGCAGTTCGCCGGGACAGGGTGTAAACACCATATATTTT.

V gene TRBV29-1 combines with J gene TRBJ2-1, with D perhaps matching TRBD1 (6 bases). This CDR3 spans 19 amino acids. V lost 3 bases to trimming and J lost 0 bases, with 24 bases between them. Per the germline V gene, CDR1 is SQVTM and CDR2 is ANQGSEA. The CDR3 loop reads CSVELFDTGFESSYNEQFF. The CDR3 DNA follows: TGCAGCGTTGAGTTATTTGATACAGGGTTTGAGAGCTCCTACAATGAGCAGTTCTTC.